Sequencing of this T cell receptor beta chain was carried out in a study of T cells in tuberculosis (dated by TCRdb to between 2017 and 2018). Regarding the study in general: In the study, CD1B tetramers and high-throughput TCR immunosequencing were combined to characterize T cells specific for the mycobacterial lipid antigen glucose monomycolate (GMM). A South African clinical cohort compared IGRA-negative adolescents, IGRA-positive adolescents with latent tuberculosis and adults with active tuberculosis, ten per group. PBMC from active tuberculosis patients were archived either before standard anti-tuberculosis treatment began or within 7 days of its start.

The immunoSEQ multiplex PCR assay was used to generate TCR libraries, with TCR-beta and/or TCR-alpha/delta assays applied to each sample. The Illumina high-throughput platform was used to sequence the amplified TCR libraries. Turning to the authors' computational methods: Clustering and dimensionality reduction relied on pairwise TCRdist distances among GMM-specific receptors from T cells that were either sorted ex vivo or expanded in vitro. The score assigned to each clinical repertoire was mean NN-distance, meaning the average TCRdist to the nearest 10% of tetramer-positive reference sequences. GEM TCR motif frequency was calculated as the fraction of unique TCRs that matched known GEM sequences in V/J usage and CDR3 length. Linear discriminant analysis with leave-one-out cross-validation, implemented in scikit-learn, was used to classify active tuberculosis. TCRdb limited this immuneACCESS table to in-frame rearrangements with V and J called. A share of clones is missing; checked studies link under half to unresolved V genes, and the rest is unexplained. V, J and clone size derive from that table, while D and trimming were established from the DNA sequence. The sample includes more than 30,000 clones, with roughly 94% observed a single time. The ten largest clones add up to roughly 4% of the sample.

As for this clone: The target of this receptor is not known. Base qualities are not provided; no much larger clone lies one nucleotide away.

From its cysteine to its phenylalanine, the CDR3 spans 13 amino acids. Just CDR3 DNA is preserved here, 39 bases in frame from base 1. The V end loses 0 bases and the J end loses 4 bases, and a stretch of 9 bases separates them. CDR1 GTSNPN and CDR2 SVGIG were looked up in the germline V gene (reference sequence). What the work shows at the level of the full study, not this receptor alone: Which clinical samples got chosen depended on the availability of cryopreserved specimens, and the active tuberculosis cases were adults, whereas the controls were adolescents. Compared with IGRA-negative controls, TCR-alpha repertoires from active tuberculosis had smaller mean NN-distances to GMM-specific TCRs, which suggests that these TCRs underwent clonal expansion. Shorter CDR3-alpha lengths in active tuberculosis patients partly drove the smaller NN-distances, and the TCR-beta difference was not statistically significant. With the diverse GMM-specific repertoire as input, a classifier achieved just over 85% accuracy (AUROC about 0.93), whereas GEM motif frequencies as input gave roughly 70% accuracy.

Explained via the paper, the time point label denotes: new active TB diagnosis, blood taken before or within 7 days of starting treatment. The patients with active tuberculosis were newly diagnosed, HIV-seronegative South African adults aged 18 years or older. Active tuberculosis was confirmed by positive sputum smear microscopy and/or positive M. tuberculosis culture. Immunosequencing was performed on unsorted cryopreserved PBMC and covered 110,000 or so T cells per clinical donor on average. The TCR was taken from an adult with tuberculosis. The chain uses TRBV30 and TRBJ1-1, with the D gene not confidently named. The sample in question was PBMCs, obtained at tuberculosis diagnosis. In nucleotides, the sequence is TGTGCCTGGAGTGTAAAGGGAGCCACTGAAGCTTTCTTT. This is translated as CAWSVKGATEAFF.